This T cell receptor (beta chain) came from a study of blood T cell repertoires in COVID-19. The CDR3 is 14 residues long. Trimming removed 4 bases from V and 6 bases from J, with 10 bases in between. Germline V gives CDR1 LGHNA, CDR2 YNFKEQ. Profiling relied on immunoSEQ multiplex PCR, and the TCRdb table lists in-frame clones only, not all of them. Among roughly 200,000 clones listed, roughly 87% were seen once. What the recovered Cohort 3 donors had was two negative PCRs, clearance, or symptom resolution. In its sample, this clone was seen a few times. This TCR derives from a woman aged 25 to 45 who had recovered from COVID-19. This chain joins TRBV4-2 and TRBJ1-6; D gene ambiguous. Sequenced input: PBMCs or T cells enriched from blood (not recorded which). This CDR3 reads CASSLKPANSPLHF. CDR3 DNA: TGTGCCAGCAGCCTTAAGCCTGCTAATTCACCCCTCCACTTT.